The TCR beta chain described here comes from a study of blood T cell repertoires in COVID-19. At the level of the study: PBMCs, B-cell-depleted T cells, or T cells provided the cDNA or gDNA that made up the material.

Concerning this clone: Different DNA sequences within this sample yield the same CDR3.

Participant ages covered roughly 18 to 89 years across about two dozen US areas. Data came from immunoSEQ multiplex PCR; TCRdb stores just in-frame clones and leaves some out. The repertoire holds approximately 330,000 clones, with 86% as singletons. This sequence originates from a woman aged 40-49 years with acute COVID-19. Sequenced sample: PBMCs or T cells enriched from blood (not recorded which).

CDR3 sequence (DNA): TGTGCCAGCAGTAGCGGGTTCCCCTACGAGCAGTACTTC. Protein: CASSSGFPYEQYF. The rearrangement uses TRBV12-3 or TRBV12-4 and TRBJ2-7, with TRBD2 as a possible D gene (6 bases). The length of the CDR3 is 13 residues. Trimming shortened V by 5 bases and J by 2 bases, and 10 bases separated the two germline ends.